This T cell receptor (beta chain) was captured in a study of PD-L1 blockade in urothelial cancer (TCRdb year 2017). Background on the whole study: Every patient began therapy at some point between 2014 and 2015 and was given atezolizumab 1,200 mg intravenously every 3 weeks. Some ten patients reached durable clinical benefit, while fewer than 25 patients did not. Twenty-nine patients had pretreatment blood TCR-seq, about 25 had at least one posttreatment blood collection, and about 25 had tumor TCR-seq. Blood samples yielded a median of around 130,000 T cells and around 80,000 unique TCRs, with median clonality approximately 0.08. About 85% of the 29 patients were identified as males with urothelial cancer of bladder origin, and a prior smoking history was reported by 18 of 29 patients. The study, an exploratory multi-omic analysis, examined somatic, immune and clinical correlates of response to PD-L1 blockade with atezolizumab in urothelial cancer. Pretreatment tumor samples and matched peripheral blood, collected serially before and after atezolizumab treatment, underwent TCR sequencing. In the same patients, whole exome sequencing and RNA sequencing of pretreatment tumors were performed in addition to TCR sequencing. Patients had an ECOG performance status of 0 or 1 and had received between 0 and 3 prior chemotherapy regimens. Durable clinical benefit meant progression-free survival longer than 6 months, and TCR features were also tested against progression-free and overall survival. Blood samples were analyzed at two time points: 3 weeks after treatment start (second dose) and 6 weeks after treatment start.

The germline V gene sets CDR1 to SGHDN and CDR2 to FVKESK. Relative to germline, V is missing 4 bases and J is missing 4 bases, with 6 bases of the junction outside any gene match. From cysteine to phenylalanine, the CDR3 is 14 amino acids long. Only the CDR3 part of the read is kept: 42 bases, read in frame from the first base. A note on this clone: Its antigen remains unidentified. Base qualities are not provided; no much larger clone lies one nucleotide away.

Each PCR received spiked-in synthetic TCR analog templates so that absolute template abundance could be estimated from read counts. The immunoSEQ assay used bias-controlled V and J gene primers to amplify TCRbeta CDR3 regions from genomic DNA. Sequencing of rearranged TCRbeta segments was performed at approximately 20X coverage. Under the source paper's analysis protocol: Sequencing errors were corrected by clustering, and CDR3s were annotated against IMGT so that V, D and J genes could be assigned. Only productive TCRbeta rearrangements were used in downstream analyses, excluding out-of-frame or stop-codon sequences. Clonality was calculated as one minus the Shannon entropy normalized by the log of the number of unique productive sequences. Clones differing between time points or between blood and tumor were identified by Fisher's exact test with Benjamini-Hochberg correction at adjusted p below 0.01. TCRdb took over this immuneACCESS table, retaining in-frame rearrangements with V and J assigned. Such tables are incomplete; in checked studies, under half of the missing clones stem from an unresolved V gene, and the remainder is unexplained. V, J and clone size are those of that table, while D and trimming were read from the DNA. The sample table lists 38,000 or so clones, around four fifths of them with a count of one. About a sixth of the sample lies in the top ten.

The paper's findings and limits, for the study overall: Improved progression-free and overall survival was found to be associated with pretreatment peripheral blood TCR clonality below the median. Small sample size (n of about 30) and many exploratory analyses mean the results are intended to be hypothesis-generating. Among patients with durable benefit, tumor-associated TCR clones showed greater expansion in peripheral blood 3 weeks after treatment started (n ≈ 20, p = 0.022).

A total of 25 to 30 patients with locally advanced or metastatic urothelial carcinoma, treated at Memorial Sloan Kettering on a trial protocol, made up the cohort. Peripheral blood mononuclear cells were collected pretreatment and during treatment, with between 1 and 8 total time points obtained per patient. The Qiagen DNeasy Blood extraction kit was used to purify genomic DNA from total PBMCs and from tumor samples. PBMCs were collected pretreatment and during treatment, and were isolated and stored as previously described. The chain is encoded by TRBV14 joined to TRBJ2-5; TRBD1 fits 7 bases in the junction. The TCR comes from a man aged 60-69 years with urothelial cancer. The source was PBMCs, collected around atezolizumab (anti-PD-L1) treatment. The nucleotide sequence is TGTGCCAGCAGCCCTCGACAGGGTCCAGAGACCCAGTACTTC. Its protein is CASSPRQGPETQYF. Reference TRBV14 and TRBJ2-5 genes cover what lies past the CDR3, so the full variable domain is EAGVTQFPSHSVIEKGQTVTLRCDPISGHDNLYWYRRVMGKEIKFLLHFVKESKQDESGMPNNRFLAERTGGTYSTLKVQPAELEDSGVYFCASSPRQGPETQYFGPGTRLLVL.